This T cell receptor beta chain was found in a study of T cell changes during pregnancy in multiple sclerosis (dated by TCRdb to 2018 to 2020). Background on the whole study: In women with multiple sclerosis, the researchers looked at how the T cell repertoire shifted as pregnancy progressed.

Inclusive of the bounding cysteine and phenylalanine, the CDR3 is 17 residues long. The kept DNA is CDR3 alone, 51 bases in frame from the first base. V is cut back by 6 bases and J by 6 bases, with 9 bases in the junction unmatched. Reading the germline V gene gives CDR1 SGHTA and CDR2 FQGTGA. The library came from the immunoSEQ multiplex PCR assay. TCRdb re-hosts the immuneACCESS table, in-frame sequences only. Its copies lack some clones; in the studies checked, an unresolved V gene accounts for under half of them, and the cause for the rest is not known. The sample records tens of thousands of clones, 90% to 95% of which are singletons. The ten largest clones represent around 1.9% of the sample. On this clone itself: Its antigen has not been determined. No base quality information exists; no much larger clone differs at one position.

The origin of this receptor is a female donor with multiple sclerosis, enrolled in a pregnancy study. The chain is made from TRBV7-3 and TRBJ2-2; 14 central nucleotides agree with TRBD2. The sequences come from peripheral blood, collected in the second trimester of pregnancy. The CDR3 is CASSPGLAGEAPGELFF. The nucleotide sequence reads TGTGCCAGCAGTCCGGGACTAGCGGGAGAAGCCCCCGGGGAGCTGTTTTTT.